The table lists the clone carrying this TCR beta chain with many counts. Antigen: not known. This entry is derived from a study of regulatory T cells in long-lasting Graves disease. CDR1 and CDR2 (germline): MNHNY, SVGAGI (reference sequence). The V and J ends lost 0 bases and 0 bases respectively, with 11 bases between them. The CDR3 length is 16 residues. Sequencing libraries for TCR beta were prepared with iRepertoire HTBI primers and Arm-PCR of CDR3 regions. Via MiXCR, TCRdb re-called the multiplex PCR reads, giving one row per CDR3 protein. The data contain some 600,000 distinct CDR3 sequences, about 16% of them singletons. Time point noted: newly diagnosed GD, antithyroid drugs for less than 3 months. From PBMCs, RNA was extracted and then used to make the TCR library. Whole-study findings and limits: Persistent Graves' patients showed less TCR diversity than newly diagnosed ones.

The same data also contributed to another study, on T cells in Graves' hyperthyroidism and ophthalmopathy. This second study says: Graves' hyperthyroidism qualified as stable when ophthalmopathy did not progress within 18 months. It was uncontrolled infection, other autoimmune disease, pregnancy or lactation that excluded patients. The HTBI primer set drove a first-round RT-PCR of the TCR CDR3.

The sample consisted of peripheral blood mononuclear cells (PBMCs), taken at new diagnosis, from a patient treated with antithyroid drugs. The chain employs TRBV6-6 and TRBJ1-1; no reliable D call. The sequence derives from a man between 18 and 29 years old with Graves disease. CDR3 loop: CASSYSRQLLNTEAFF. The CDR3 DNA reads TGTGCCAGCAGTTACTCGAGGCAGCTCTTGAACACTGAAGCTTTCTTT.